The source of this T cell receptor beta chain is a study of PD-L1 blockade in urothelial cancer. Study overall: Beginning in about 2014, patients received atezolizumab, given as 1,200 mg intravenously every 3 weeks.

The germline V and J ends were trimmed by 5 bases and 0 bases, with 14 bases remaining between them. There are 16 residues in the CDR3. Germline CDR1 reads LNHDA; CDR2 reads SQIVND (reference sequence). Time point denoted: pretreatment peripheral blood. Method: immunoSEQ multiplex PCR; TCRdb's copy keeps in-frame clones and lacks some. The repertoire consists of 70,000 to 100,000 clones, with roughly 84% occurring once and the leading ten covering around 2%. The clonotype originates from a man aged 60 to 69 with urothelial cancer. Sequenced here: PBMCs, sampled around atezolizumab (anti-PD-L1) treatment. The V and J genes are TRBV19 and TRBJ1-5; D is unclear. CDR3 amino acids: CASSPRGGFSNQPQHF. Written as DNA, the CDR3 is TGTGCCAGTAGTCCTCGGGGAGGGTTTAGCAATCAGCCCCAGCATTTT.